These 30 T cell receptor delta chains originate from one sample sequenced in a study of Vδ1+ human thymocytes (dated by TCRdb to about 2018). The antigens of these receptors remain unknown. Study-level results and caveats: The thymic TRG and TRD repertoires appeared highly polyclonal, with Gaussian CDR3 length distributions, in contrast to the oligoclonal repertoires of peripheral blood.

Instrument used: Illumina MiSeq. RNA extraction was performed with the RNeasy mini kit, and reverse transcription was done with Superscript III. CDR3 amplicons were produced by multiplex PCR using pooled V-gene forward primers and a constant-region reverse primer with Illumina adaptor overhangs. TCRdb reprocessed the public data with the CATT caller; entries with the same nucleotide sequence were combined afterwards. The sample table shows over 45,000 delta-chain clones, and about a sixth are seen once. About 0.5% of the sample is taken by the ten largest. Sequenced: Vdelta1+ gamma-delta thymocytes from the thymus. The sample's cell subset or site label, decoded: FACS-sorted CD3+ TCRalphabeta- TCRVdelta1+ TCRVdelta2- thymocytes. The receptor set was obtained from a boy under three years old who had congenital heart surgery.

This clone was seen a handful of times. At one end the junction does not follow the germline gene, possibly because of a read error. Other DNA sequences in this specimen translate into the identical CDR3. The V gene is TRDV2, the J gene TRDJ1; TRDD3 agrees at 7 bases. Germline loops: CDR1 GEAIGNYY, CDR2 EKD. The CDR3 has 14 residues. CDR3 region: CACDTGLGADKLIF. CDR3 nucleotide sequence: TGTGCCTGCGACACCGGGCTGGGGGCGGATAAACTCATCTTT.

This chain joins TRDV1 and TRDJ1; TRDD3 aligns across 11 bases. CDR1 and CDR2 (germline): TSWWSYY, QGS. The CDR3 consists of 21 residues. After removal of 3 bases from V and 0 bases from J, the junction contained 18 bases not matched to a gene. CDR3 sequence: CALGEPHSLGDTLNYTDKLIF. CDR3 DNA: TGTGCTCTTGGGGAGCCCCACTCATTGGGGGATACGCTGAACTACACCGATAAACTCATCTTT.

The genes are TRDV1 and TRDJ1, with D perhaps being TRDD2 or TRDD3 (8 bases each). Between the trimmed V and J ends, which lost 3 bases and 4 bases, there was a span of 39 bases. The length of the CDR3 is 23 residues. Germline values: CDR1 TSWWSYY, CDR2 QGS. The CDR3 is CALGENTLPTCGEVGDTSDKLIF. CDR3 DNA sequence: TGTGCTCTTGGGGAGAATACGCTTCCTACGTGCGGCGAAGTCGGGGATACTAGCGATAAACTCATCTTT.

This clone was found a few times. The rearrangement uses TRDV1 and TRDJ1; D call uncertain. V lost 4 bases to trimming and J lost 4 bases, with 22 bases between them. CDR1 is TSWWSYY, CDR2 QGS, per germline. This CDR3 has 17 residues. The CDR3 sequence: CALGAQWVGLLYDKLIF. CDR3 sequence (DNA): TGTGCTCTTGGGGCCCAGTGGGTGGGCCTCCTTTACGATAAACTCATCTTT.

The chain combines TRDV1 with TRDJ1; D is uncertain. V gave up 1 base and J gave up 0 bases, with 12 bases separating them. The germline gives CDR1 TSWWSYY, CDR2 QGS. CDR3 length: 16 amino acids. The CDR3: CALGERGAGHTDKLIF. The CDR3, as DNA: TGTGCTCTTGGGGAACGGGGCGCGGGGCACACCGATAAACTCATCTTT.

The sample holds a few counts of this clone. In the same sample, other DNA sequences code for this CDR3. The J gene is TRDJ1, the V gene TRDV1; D call uncertain. This CDR3 has 11 amino acids. Trimming left V 7 bases short and J 3 bases short, with 6 bases between. Germline CDR1 is TSWWSYY and CDR2 is QGS. CDR3 sequence reads: CALVPSDKLIF. CDR3 nucleotide sequence: TGTGCTCTTGTACCTTCCGATAAACTCATCTTT.

The sample holds a few counts of this clone. The V gene is TRDV1, the J gene TRDJ1; possibly TRDD3 for D (6 bases). Germline V gene lookup returns CDR1 TSWWSYY and CDR2 QGS. CDR3 length: 16 residues. The V and J ends lost 5 bases and 6 bases respectively, with 22 bases between them. CDR3 DNA: TGTGCTCTTGGGCAAAACCCCCATAATGGGGGGTATAAACTCATCTTT. Its translation is CALGQNPHNGGYKLIF.

In the case of this clone: Other DNA sequences in the sample encode the same CDR3. The chain is built from TRDV1 and TRDJ1; 13 nucleotides line up with TRDD3. V shed 2 bases, J shed 0 bases, and the junction held 27 bases outside the gene matches. The CDR3 is made up of 25 amino acids. Germline V gene data show CDR1 as TSWWSYY and CDR2 as QGS. The CDR3 DNA reads TGTGCTCTTGGGGAATGGTTTAAGGCCGGCTGGCCATACTGGGGGATACGGGGGGACACCGATAAACTCATCTTT. It yields the protein CALGEWFKAGWPYWGIRGDTDKLIF.

The chain uses TRDV1 and TRDJ1; 12 bases are a match to TRDD3. CDR1 is TSWWSYY, CDR2 QGS, per germline. Unmatched junction bases numbered 9, after V lost 1 base and J lost 9 bases. This CDR3 comprises 16 residues. The CDR3 DNA sequence: TGTGCTCTTGGGGAACGTAGGTCCTGGGGGATACGGGAACTCATCTTT. It specifies CALGERRSWGIRELIF.

This chain uses TRDV1 with TRDJ1, with 9 bases aligning to TRDD3. J gave up 3 bases and V 4 bases, and 21 bases lay outside the gene matches. The CDR3 is 20 residues long. Germline CDR1 and CDR2: TSWWSYY and QGS. This CDR3 reads CALGAPSAVRGYGLADKLIF. The CDR3 coding sequence is TGTGCTCTTGGGGCCCCTAGTGCAGTCAGGGGATACGGTCTCGCCGATAAACTCATCTTT.

This chain links TRDV1 with TRDJ2; D is undetermined. CDR3 length: 11 amino acids. Trimming pared 2 bases from V and 17 bases from J, leaving 12 bases between. The V gene's germline CDR1 is TSWWSYY and CDR2 QGS. The CDR3 sequence is CALGEFPESFF. The CDR3, as DNA: TGTGCTCTTGGGGAATTCCCAGAGTCGTTCTTT.

The chain couples TRDV1 to TRDJ1; TRDD3 agrees at 7 bases. The CDR3 has 16 residues. V gave up 1 base and J gave up 3 bases; unmatched junction bases: 8. CDR1 and CDR2 from the germline V gene are TSWWSYY and QGS. CDR3 region: CALGEPRGDDSDKLIF. CDR3 in DNA: TGTGCTCTTGGGGAACCCCGGGGGGATGACTCCGATAAACTCATCTTT.

The chain has TRDV1 and TRDJ1; tentative D call: TRDD2 (9 bases). V shed 4 bases and J shed 0 bases, with 21 bases lying between them. CDR3 length: 18 amino acids. Per the germline V gene, CDR1 is TSWWSYY and CDR2 is QGS. The CDR3 spells CALGGPSYEGYDTDKLIF. The CDR3 DNA is TGTGCTCTTGGGGGCCCTTCCTACGAGGGATACGACACCGATAAACTCATCTTT.

The J gene is TRDJ1, the V gene TRDV1, with 12 bases identical to TRDD3. The CDR3 extends over 21 amino acids. From germline, CDR1 is TSWWSYY and CDR2 QGS. With V trimmed by 4 bases and J by 4 bases, 22 bases remained unmatched. For the CDR3, the DNA is TGTGCTCTTGGGGTGGCCTTCACTCCGACGTACTGGGGGATACAACACGATAAACTCATCTTT. It translates to CALGVAFTPTYWGIQHDKLIF.

This clone was seen only a few times. The chain combines TRDV1 with TRDJ1; 8 nucleotides line up with TRDD3. The V gene's germline CDR1 is TSWWSYY and CDR2 QGS. The CDR3 sequence is 16 residues long. Trimming took 3 bases from V and 2 from J; bases not matched to a gene: 8. The CDR3 DNA reads TGTGCTCTTGGGGATCGAGGACTGGGGGGGACCGATAAACTCATCTTT. Protein sequence: CALGDRGLGGTDKLIF.

This clone was observed a handful of times. J is TRDJ1 and V is TRDV1; 9 nucleotides align to TRDD3. V dropped 5 bases and J dropped 1; count of bases not matched to a gene: 26. CDR1 and CDR2 from the germline V gene are TSWWSYY and QGS. The CDR3 has 22 amino acids. CDR3 DNA: TGTGCTCTTGGGAATGAGACTTCCTCCGAACTGGGGGAACCCCTTGGCACCGATAAACTCATCTTT. Residues: CALGNETSSELGEPLGTDKLIF.

J is TRDJ1 and V is TRDV1; possible D gene TRDD2, 5 bases. Trimming pared 7 bases from V and 0 bases from J, leaving 15 bases between. Germline assignment: CDR1 TSWWSYY and CDR2 QGS. CDR3 size: 15 residues. CDR3 residues: CALDTSTTYTDKLIF. In DNA, the CDR3 is TGTGCTCTTGATACTTCCACCACGTACACCGATAAACTCATCTTT.

In this sample, this clone turned up a few times. The rearrangement joins TRDV1 to TRDJ1, with 9 bases matching TRDD3. There are 21 residues in the CDR3. V trimming: 4 bases; J trimming: 0 bases; junction bases outside the gene matches: 21. Germline V gives CDR1 TSWWSYY, CDR2 QGS. CDR3 coding DNA: TGTGCTCTTGGGGGAGCCTTCCCTCCTTTGTACTGGGGGACCGACACCGATAAACTCATCTTT. This translates into CALGGAFPPLYWGTDTDKLIF.

The chain carries TRDV1 and TRDJ1; 7 nucleotides align to TRDD3. This CDR3 spans 17 amino acids. CDR1 is TSWWSYY, CDR2 QGS, per germline. After removal of 4 bases from V and 4 bases from J, the junction contained 15 bases not matched to a gene. For the CDR3, the DNA is TGTGCTCTTGGGGGCACCAAGGCGGGGGATCCCGTCGATAAACTCATCTTT. Translated, it gives CALGGTKAGDPVDKLIF.

This clone occurred a few times. In the same sample, other DNA sequences code for this CDR3. The rearrangement joins TRDV1 to TRDJ1, with D unresolved. CDR3 length: 15 amino acids. Germline loops: CDR1 TSWWSYY, CDR2 QGS. The V end lost 0 bases, the J end lost 0 bases, and 8 bases lay between the germline ends. For the CDR3, the DNA is TGTGCTCTTGGGGAACTAGCCCTGTACACCGATAAACTCATCTTT. This translates into CALGELALYTDKLIF.

The rearrangement links TRDV1 to TRDJ1; 12 bases line up with TRDD3. Per the germline V gene, CDR1 is TSWWSYY and CDR2 is QGS. The CDR3 contains 22 residues. V lost 7 bases, J lost 0 bases, and 24 bases stayed unmatched. The CDR3 reads CALVPGSGNYWGIPLYTDKLIF. CDR3 nucleotides: TGTGCTCTTGTCCCCGGATCGGGTAATTACTGGGGGATACCCTTGTACACCGATAAACTCATCTTT.

This clone was seen just once. The chain carries TRDV1 and TRDJ1, with 11 bases that match TRDD3. The CDR3 sequence is 23 residues long. Trimming removed 1 base from V and 3 bases from J; junction bases left unmatched: 25. Germline V gene lookup returns CDR1 TSWWSYY and CDR2 QGS. The DNA of the CDR3 is TGTGCTCTTGGGGAACCGGAGGGGCGCTGGGGGATACAACCGGTCAGGGACGCCGATAAACTCATCTTT. It translates to CALGEPEGRWGIQPVRDADKLIF.

Only a few counts were recorded for this clone. This chain joins TRDV1 and TRDJ1; 9 nucleotides match TRDD3. The CDR3 is 17 amino acids. With 2 bases clipped from V and 0 bases from J, the junction kept 7 bases outside the gene matches. Germline CDR1 and CDR2: TSWWSYY and QGS. This CDR3 reads CALGERNWGTHTDKLIF. CDR3 coding DNA: TGTGCTCTTGGGGAAAGGAACTGGGGGACCCACACCGATAAACTCATCTTT.

This clone was detected a few times. The V gene is TRDV1, the J gene TRDJ1, with TRDD2 identical over 7 bases. The J segment lost 1 base and the V segment lost 5 bases, leaving 4 bases of the junction unmatched. The CDR3 length is 14 residues. From germline, CDR1 is TSWWSYY and CDR2 QGS. CDR3 in amino acids: CALGPPFLTDKLIF. Here the CDR3 DNA reads TGTGCTCTTGGGCCCCCCTTCCTCACCGATAAACTCATCTTT.

This rearrangement joins TRDV1 to TRDJ1; TRDD3 aligns across 12 bases. CDR1 and CDR2 from the germline V gene are TSWWSYY and QGS. CDR3 length equals 19 residues. The J segment lost 9 bases and the V segment lost 5 bases, leaving 22 bases of the junction unmatched. The chain's CDR3 is CALGRNAYWGILGKDELIF. CDR3 sequence (DNA): TGTGCTCTTGGGCGAAACGCCTACTGGGGGATACTGGGCAAGGATGAACTCATCTTT.

This chain links TRDV1 with TRDJ1; 9 nucleotides line up with TRDD3. V lost 5 bases to trimming and J lost 9 bases; unmatched junction nucleotides: 10. The CDR3 spans 14 residues. The germline CDR1 and CDR2 sequences are TSWWSYY and QGS. The CDR3 loop reads CALGHYLGGIQLIF. The CDR3 bases are TGTGCTCTTGGGCACTACCTAGGGGGGATACAACTCATCTTT.

This clone occurred a few times. This chain joins TRDV1 and TRDJ1; TRDD3 agrees at 12 bases. This CDR3 has 24 residues. The germline V gene encodes CDR1 TSWWSYY and CDR2 QGS. The junction had 28 bases not matched to a gene; V was cut back by 5 bases and J by 0 bases. As DNA, the CDR3 is TGTGCTCTTGGGTTTCCCTTCCTATTAAGGTCTACTGGGGGATACCTCGGGTACACCGATAAACTCATCTTT. It encodes CALGFPFLLRSTGGYLGYTDKLIF.

There are a few counts of this clone. The chain has TRDV1 and TRDJ1; TRDD3 agrees at 13 bases. Trimming cost V 2 bases and J 5 bases; bases outside gene matches: 14. Germline V gene data show CDR1 as TSWWSYY and CDR2 as QGS. The CDR3 loop spans 19 amino acids. The CDR3 here is CALGEFSVLGDTPCDKLIF. In DNA, the CDR3 is TGTGCTCTTGGGGAATTTAGTGTACTGGGGGATACGCCATGTGATAAACTCATCTTT.

In its sample, this clone was seen a few times. This rearrangement joins TRDV1 to TRDJ1; 11 nucleotides match TRDD3. The CDR3 runs 22 residues. Germline V gives CDR1 TSWWSYY, CDR2 QGS. V shed 0 bases, J shed 0 bases, and the junction held 18 bases outside the gene matches. CDR3 in DNA: TGTGCTCTTGGGGAACTAATGGCCTACGAGGACTGGGGGATATCCCACACCGATAAACTCATCTTT. It codes for CALGELMAYEDWGISHTDKLIF.

This clone was recorded a few times. V usage is TRDV2 and J usage is TRDJ1, with TRDD3 as a possible D gene (6 bases). Between the trimmed V and J ends, which lost 2 bases and 0 bases, there was a span of 18 bases. This CDR3 has 17 amino acids. The germline CDR1 and CDR2 sequences are GEAIGNYY and EKD. CDR3 protein: CACDISWGTIYTDKLIF. CDR3 DNA sequence: TGTGCCTGTGACATTAGCTGGGGAACCATTTACACCGATAAACTCATCTTT.